The 27 T cell receptor beta chains reported below all come from one sample, sequenced in a study of Tregs in tolerant kidney transplant recipients. Sequenced by immunoSEQ multiplex PCR; TCRdb stores in-frame clones only, minus some. The sample includes around 78,000 clones, 91% of them seen just once. The sample here was Tregs from blood, taken before the transplant. These receptors all come from a human donor who received a combined kidney and bone marrow transplant.

This clone was seen just once. The J gene is TRBJ1-1, the V gene TRBV28, with TRBD1 matching over 10 bases. CDR3 length: 15 residues. Germline lookup yields CDR1 MDHEN and CDR2 SYDVKM. J was trimmed by 6 bases and V by 2 bases; bases with no gene match: 6. The CDR3 DNA is TGTGCCAGCAGTTTACCAGGACAGGGGGGATCTGAAGCTTTCTTT. It translates to CASSLPGQGGSEAFF.

The chain employs TRBV5-1 and TRBJ2-2; TRBD1 matches at 11 bases. Germline V CDR1 and CDR2: SGHRS, YFSETQ. CDR3 length: 14 residues. Trimming took 6 bases from V and 6 from J; bases not matched to a gene: 4. CDR3 sequence reads: CASNGQGASGELFF. Here the CDR3 DNA reads TGCGCCAGCAACGGACAGGGGGCGTCCGGGGAGCTGTTTTTT.

The CDR3 protein is CASSAPTAQSTDTQYF. The DNA of the CDR3 is TGTGCCAGCAGTGCCCCGACGGCCCAAAGCACAGATACGCAGTATTTT. The V gene is TRBV2, the J gene TRBJ2-3; D unclear. CDR1 is SNHLY, CDR2 FYNNEI, per germline. The CDR3 totals 16 residues. V was shortened by 4 bases and J by 0 bases, with 14 bases between the two germline ends.

This chain joins TRBV13 and TRBJ2-2; 14 positions match TRBD2. Trimming cost V 5 bases and J 6 bases; bases outside gene matches: 11. Germline V gene data show CDR1 as PRHDT and CDR2 as FYEKMQ (reference sequence). The CDR3 contains 18 residues. The CDR3 nucleotides are TGTGCCAGCAGCGAACGGGGACTAGCGGGAGAAGGGGCCGGGGAGCTGTTTTTT. This codes for CASSERGLAGEGAGELFF.

The chain couples TRBV2 to TRBJ2-7, with D unclear. Trimming removed 7 bases from V and 3 bases from J, with 10 bases in between. Per the germline V gene, CDR1 is SNHLY and CDR2 is FYNNEI. This CDR3 has 12 residues. CDR3 loop: CASKGYLYEQYF. The CDR3 region has the DNA TGTGCCAGCAAGGGCTATCTCTACGAGCAGTACTTC.

The rearrangement links TRBV9 to TRBJ1-1, with D unclear. This CDR3 is built from 14 residues. The V end lost 0 bases, the J end lost 6 bases, and 12 bases lay between the germline ends. Germline CDR1 and CDR2: SGDLS and YYNGEE. The CDR3 nucleotides read TGTGCCAGCAGCGTAGCTATGGGCATATCTGAAGCTTTCTTT. The encoded protein is CASSVAMGISEAFF. The full variable domain, its missing parts supplied by reference TRBV9 and TRBJ1-1, is DSGVTQTPKHLITATGQRVTLRCSPRSGDLSVYWYQQSLDQGLQFLIQYYNGEERAKGNILERFSAQQFPDLHSELNLSSLELGDSALYFCASSVAMGISEAFFGQGTRLTVV.

This clone appeared once. This sequence joins TRBV7-3 and TRBJ2-1, with 13 bases aligning to TRBD2. Unmatched junction bases numbered 9, after V lost 5 bases and J lost 5 bases. The CDR3 spans 17 residues. Germline values: CDR1 SGHTA, CDR2 FQGTGA. This chain's CDR3 is CASSPVGLAGYDNEQFF. In nucleotides, the CDR3 is TGTGCCAGCAGCCCCGTGGGACTAGCGGGATACGACAATGAGCAGTTCTTC.

This chain links TRBV30 with TRBJ2-7; maybe TRBD1 (5 bases). Between the trimmed V and J ends, which lost 3 bases and 3 bases, there was a span of 9 bases. This CDR3 is built from 12 residues. The germline gives CDR1 GTSNPN, CDR2 SVGIG (reference sequence). The CDR3 sequence is CAWSREYYEQYF. The CDR3 nucleotides read TGTGCCTGGAGCAGGGAATACTACGAGCAGTACTTC.

V usage is TRBV9 and J usage is TRBJ2-1, with a weak D call TRBD2 (6 bases). CDR3 length: 14 amino acids. Trimming shortened V by 4 bases and J by 0 bases, and 8 bases separated the two germline ends. CDR1 is SGDLS, CDR2 YYNGEE, per germline. The CDR3 DNA is TGTGCCAGCAGCTTCGGGAGCTCCTACAATGAGCAGTTCTTC. It yields the protein CASSFGSSYNEQFF.

The rearrangement uses TRBV6-5 and TRBJ1-1, with D maybe TRBD1 (6 bases). The V gene lost 6 bases and the J gene lost 3 bases, with 8 bases spanning the gap. Germline V gene sequence: CDR1 MNHEY, CDR2 SVGAGI. This CDR3 is built from 12 residues. The CDR3 DNA reads as TGTGCCAGCAGAAGGGGGTACACTGAAGCTTTCTTT. It specifies CASRRGYTEAFF.

The gene calls are TRBV7-9 and TRBJ1-1; D is unclear. Germline assignment: CDR1 SEHNR and CDR2 FQNEAQ (reference sequence). Trimming took 5 bases from V and 0 from J, leaving 10 bases between them. This CDR3 comprises 14 residues. This chain's CDR3 is CASSRGFVNTEAFF. CDR3 coding DNA: TGTGCCAGCAGCAGAGGGTTTGTGAACACTGAAGCTTTCTTT.

The rearrangement joins TRBV7-9 to TRBJ2-7; TRBD2 matches at 15 bases. This CDR3 comprises 16 residues. Looked up from germline, CDR1 is SEHNR and CDR2 is FQNEAQ (reference sequence). V dropped 4 bases and J dropped 7; count of bases not matched to a gene: 8. Here the CDR3 DNA reads TGTGCCAGCAGCTCCCTTGGGACTAGCGGGAGGTGGGAGCAGTACTTC. Protein: CASSSLGTSGRWEQYF.

V gene TRBV18 combines with J gene TRBJ1-3, with 8 bases lining up with TRBD1. Germline values: CDR1 KGHSH, CDR2 LQKENI. The CDR3 spans 15 residues. Trimming took 5 bases from V and 1 from J; bases not matched to a gene: 4. The CDR3, as DNA: TGTGCCAGCTCATCACAGGGGGTTTCTGGAAACACCATATATTTT. Protein: CASSSQGVSGNTIYF.

Concerning this clone: This same CDR3 is encoded by further DNA sequences in the sample. This chain uses TRBV18 with TRBJ2-5, with TRBD2 as a possible D gene (5 bases). Germline V gene sequence: CDR1 KGHSH, CDR2 LQKENI. The CDR3 has 13 amino acids. V lost 6 bases and J 2 bases, leaving 10 bases between the germline ends. The CDR3 coding sequence is TGTGCCAGCTCCCCGCGCGGGCAAGAGACCCAGTACTTC. Its translation is CASSPRGQETQYF.

This sequence joins TRBV28 and TRBJ1-2, with a weak D call TRBD1 (6 bases). CDR1 and CDR2 from the germline V gene are MDHEN and SYDVKM. The ends were cut back, 6 bases at V and 4 bases at J, with 18 bases in the middle. The CDR3 runs to 15 residues. CDR3 region: CASSHHSGQTYGYTF. Here the CDR3 DNA reads TGTGCCAGCAGCCATCACTCAGGACAGACCTATGGCTACACCTTC.

DNA of the CDR3: TGTGCCAGCATGCGGGGTGGTGGGTACAATGAGCAGTTCTTC. Amino acids: CASMRGGGYNEQFF. This sequence joins TRBV28 and TRBJ2-1; perhaps TRBD2 as D (6 bases). V dropped 7 bases and J dropped 4 bases, with 14 bases sitting between them. The CDR3 length is 14 residues. Germline V gene data show CDR1 as MDHEN and CDR2 as SYDVKM.

The CDR3 bases are TGTGCCAGCACCACTACTGGTAAACTAGATACGCAGTATTTT. Translated, it gives CASTTTGKLDTQYF. The chain couples TRBV27 to TRBJ2-3; D unresolved. Per the germline V gene, CDR1 is MNHEY and CDR2 is SMNVEV (reference sequence). V was pared by 7 bases and J by 5 bases, with 16 bases between. CDR3 size: 14 residues.

The V gene is TRBV7-9, the J gene TRBJ1-5; 9 nucleotides align to TRBD1. Trimming at V came to 4 bases and at J to 0 bases, leaving 10 bases not matched to a gene. This CDR3 has 18 amino acids. From germline, CDR1 is SEHNR and CDR2 FQNEAQ (reference sequence). In DNA form, the CDR3 reads TGTGCCAGCAGCTCAGGACAGGGGCCAAGAATTAGCAATCAGCCCCAGCATTTT. This encodes CASSSGQGPRISNQPQHF.

V and J are TRBV5-6 and TRBJ2-7, with a tentative D call TRBD1 (6 bases). The V end was cut by 2 bases, the J end by 4 bases, with 13 bases between. The CDR3 consists of 14 residues. Germline CDR1 is SGHDT and CDR2 is YYEEEE. The CDR3 region has the DNA TGTGCCAGCAGCTTCCGGGACACTACATACGAGCAGTACTTC. Translating it yields CASSFRDTTYEQYF.

The sample holds a few counts of this clone. J is TRBJ1-2 and V is TRBV10-3, with a possible D match to TRBD1 (6 bases). CDR1 and CDR2 from the germline V gene are ENHRY and SYGVKD. This CDR3 is built from 13 residues. V was clipped by 6 bases and J by 4 bases, with 12 bases between them. The CDR3 sequence is CAIRNREIYGYTF. CDR3 bases: TGTGCCATCAGAAACAGGGAGATCTATGGCTACACCTTC.

This clone was counted a few times. Relative to the germline gene, one junction end is altered; a read error may explain this. The V gene is TRBV5-1, the J gene TRBJ1-1; D possibly corresponds to TRBD1 (5 bases). This CDR3 has 15 residues. CDR1 is SGHRS, CDR2 YFSETQ, per germline. In DNA, the CDR3 is TGCGCCAGCAGATTGGGGGTGACCGCGAACACTGAAGCTTTCTTT. Protein: CASRLGVTANTEAFF.

The rearrangement uses TRBV5-5 and TRBJ2-7; TRBD1 aligns across 10 bases. Germline trimming cut 2 bases from V and 6 bases from J; bases unmatched to any gene: 5. There are 14 residues in the CDR3. In germline, CDR1 is SGHKS, CDR2 YYEKEE (reference sequence). The CDR3, as DNA: TGTGCCAGCAGCTTCCCCGGGACAGGGGTCGAGCAGTACTTC. Protein: CASSFPGTGVEQYF.

This clone was seen a single time. V usage is TRBV2 and J usage is TRBJ1-1; no clear D gene. CDR3 length equals 13 residues. Germline-derived CDR1 and CDR2 are SNHLY and FYNNEI. Trimming shortened V by 1 base and J by 1 base, and 4 bases separated the two germline ends. The CDR3 loop is CASSEVENTEAFF. The CDR3 nucleotides are TGTGCCAGCAGTGAAGTGGAGAACACTGAAGCTTTCTTT.

The DNA of the CDR3 is TGTGCCAGCAGCAGCCGTAGCGGGACCTACGAGCAGTACTTC. Its translation: CASSSRSGTYEQYF. The chain is built from TRBV7-9 and TRBJ2-7, with 8 bases aligning to TRBD2. Germline CDR1 and CDR2: SEHNR and FQNEAQ (reference sequence). The length of the CDR3 is 14 residues. The junction had 5 bases not matched to a gene; V was cut back by 5 bases and J by 2 bases.

The chain combines TRBV28 with TRBJ1-2; no firm D call. The V end lost 2 bases, the J end lost 4 bases, and 14 bases lay between the germline ends. The CDR3 consists of 15 residues. Germline assignment: CDR1 MDHEN and CDR2 SYDVKM. This CDR3 reads CASSLMGSRGYGYTF. DNA for the CDR3: TGTGCCAGCAGTTTAATGGGGTCTCGGGGCTATGGCTACACCTTC.

The chain uses TRBV4-1 and TRBJ1-4, with D maybe TRBD1 (5 bases). V lost 4 bases to trimming and J lost 5 bases, with 20 bases between them. The germline CDR1 and CDR2 sequences are MGHRA and YSYEKL. The CDR3 spans 17 residues. The CDR3 coding sequence is TGCGCCAGCAGCCCCAGGGCGCGATGGGCTACAAATGAAAAACTGTTTTTT. Its protein product is CASSPRARWATNEKLFF.

The chain combines TRBV2 with TRBJ2-7; D might be TRBD2 (7 bases). Per the germline V gene, CDR1 is SNHLY and CDR2 is FYNNEI. The CDR3 spans 15 residues. V dropped 2 bases and J dropped 2 bases, with 13 bases sitting between them. In nucleotides, the CDR3 is TGTGCCAGCAGTGAACGGGGGGCGCGCCCCTACGAGCAGTACTTC. As protein: CASSERGARPYEQYF.